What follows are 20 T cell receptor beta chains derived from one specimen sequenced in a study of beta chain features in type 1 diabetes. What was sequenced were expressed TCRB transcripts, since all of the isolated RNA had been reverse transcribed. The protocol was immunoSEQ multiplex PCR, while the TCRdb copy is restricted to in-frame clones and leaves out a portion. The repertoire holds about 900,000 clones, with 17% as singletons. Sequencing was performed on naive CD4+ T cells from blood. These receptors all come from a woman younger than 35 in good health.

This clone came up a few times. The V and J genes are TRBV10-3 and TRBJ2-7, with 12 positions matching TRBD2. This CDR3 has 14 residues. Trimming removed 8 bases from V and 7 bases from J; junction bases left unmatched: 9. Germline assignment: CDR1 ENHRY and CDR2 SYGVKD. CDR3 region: CAISLAGGAGEQYF. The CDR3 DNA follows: TGTGCCATCTCTCTAGCGGGAGGGGCAGGGGAGCAGTACTTC.

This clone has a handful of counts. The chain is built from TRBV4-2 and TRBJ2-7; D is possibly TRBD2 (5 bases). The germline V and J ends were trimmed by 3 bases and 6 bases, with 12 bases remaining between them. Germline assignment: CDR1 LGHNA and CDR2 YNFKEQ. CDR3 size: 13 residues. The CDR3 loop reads CASSHGNMGEQYF. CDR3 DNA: TGTGCCAGCAGCCACGGGAATATGGGCGAGCAGTACTTC.

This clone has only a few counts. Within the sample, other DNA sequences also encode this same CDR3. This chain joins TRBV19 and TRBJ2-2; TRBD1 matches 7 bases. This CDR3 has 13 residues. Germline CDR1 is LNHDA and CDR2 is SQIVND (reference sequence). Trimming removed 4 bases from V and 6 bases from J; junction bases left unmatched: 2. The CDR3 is CASSTGTAGELFF. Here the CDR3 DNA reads TGTGCCAGTAGTACCGGGACAGCCGGGGAGCTGTTTTTT.

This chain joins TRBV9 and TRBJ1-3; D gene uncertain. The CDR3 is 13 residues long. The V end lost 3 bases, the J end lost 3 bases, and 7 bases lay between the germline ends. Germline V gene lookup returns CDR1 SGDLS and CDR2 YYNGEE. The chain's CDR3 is CASSDGIGNTIYF. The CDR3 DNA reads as TGTGCCAGCAGCGACGGGATTGGAAACACCATATATTTT.

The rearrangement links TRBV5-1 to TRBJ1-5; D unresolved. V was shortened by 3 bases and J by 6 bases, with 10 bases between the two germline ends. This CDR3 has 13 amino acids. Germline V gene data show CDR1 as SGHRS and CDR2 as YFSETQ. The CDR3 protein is CASSSHPGQPQHF. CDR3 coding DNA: TGCGCCAGCAGCTCGCATCCGGGTCAGCCCCAGCATTTT.

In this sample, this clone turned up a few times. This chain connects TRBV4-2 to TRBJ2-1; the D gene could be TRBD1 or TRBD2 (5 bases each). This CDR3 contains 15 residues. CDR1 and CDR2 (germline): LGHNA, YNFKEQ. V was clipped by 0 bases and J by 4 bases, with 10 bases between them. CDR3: CASSQDLWGYNEQFF. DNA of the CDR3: TGTGCCAGCAGCCAAGATCTTTGGGGGTACAATGAGCAGTTCTTC.

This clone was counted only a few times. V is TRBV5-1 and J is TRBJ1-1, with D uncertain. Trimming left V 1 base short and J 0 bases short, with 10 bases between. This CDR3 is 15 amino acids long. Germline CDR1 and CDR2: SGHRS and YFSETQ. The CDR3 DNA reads TGCGCCAGCAGCTTGTTCGGGGTATTGAACACTGAAGCTTTCTTT. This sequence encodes CASSLFGVLNTEAFF.

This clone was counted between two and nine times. The CDR3 reads CASRRTTGQVNNEQFF. CDR3 nucleotides: TGTGCCAGCAGACGAACGACGGGACAGGTTAACAATGAGCAGTTCTTC. The chain is built from TRBV7-8 and TRBJ2-1; 8 bases are shared with TRBD1. The CDR3 is 16 amino acids. V trimming: 6 bases; J trimming: 5 bases; junction bases outside the gene matches: 12. Germline loops: CDR1 SGHVS, CDR2 FQNEAQ.

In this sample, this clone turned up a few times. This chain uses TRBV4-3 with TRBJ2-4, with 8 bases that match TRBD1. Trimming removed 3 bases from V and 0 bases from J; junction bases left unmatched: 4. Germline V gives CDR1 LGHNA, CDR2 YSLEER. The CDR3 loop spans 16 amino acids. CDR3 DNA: TGCGCCAGCAGCCAGGGGGGACAGGTAGCCAAAAACATTCAGTACTTC. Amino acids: CASSQGGQVAKNIQYF.

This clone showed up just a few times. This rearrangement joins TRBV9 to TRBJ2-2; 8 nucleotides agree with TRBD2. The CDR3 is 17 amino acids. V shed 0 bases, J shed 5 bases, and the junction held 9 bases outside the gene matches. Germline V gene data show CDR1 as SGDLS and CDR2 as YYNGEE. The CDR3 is CASSVDPGGPGTGELFF. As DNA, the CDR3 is TGTGCCAGCAGCGTAGATCCGGGAGGGCCAGGAACCGGGGAGCTGTTTTTT.

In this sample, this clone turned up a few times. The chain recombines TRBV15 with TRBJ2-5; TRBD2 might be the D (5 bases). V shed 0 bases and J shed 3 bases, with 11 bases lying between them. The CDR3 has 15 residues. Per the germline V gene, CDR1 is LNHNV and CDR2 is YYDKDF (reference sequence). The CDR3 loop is CATSRDPAAKETQYF. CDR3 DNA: TGTGCCACCAGCAGAGATCCAGCGGCAAAAGAGACCCAGTACTTC.

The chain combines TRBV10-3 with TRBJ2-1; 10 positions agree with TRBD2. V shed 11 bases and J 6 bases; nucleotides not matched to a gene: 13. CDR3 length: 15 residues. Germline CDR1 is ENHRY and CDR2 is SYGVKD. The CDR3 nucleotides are TGTGCCTCCCAAAATCTAGCGGGAGACCCCAATGAGCAGTTCTTC. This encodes CASQNLAGDPNEQFF.

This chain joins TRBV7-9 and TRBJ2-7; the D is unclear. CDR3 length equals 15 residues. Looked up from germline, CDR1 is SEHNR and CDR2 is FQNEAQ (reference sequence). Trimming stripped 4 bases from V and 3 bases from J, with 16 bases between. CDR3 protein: CASSYGNPAVYEQYF. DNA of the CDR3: TGTGCCAGCAGCTACGGAAACCCCGCCGTCTACGAGCAGTACTTC.

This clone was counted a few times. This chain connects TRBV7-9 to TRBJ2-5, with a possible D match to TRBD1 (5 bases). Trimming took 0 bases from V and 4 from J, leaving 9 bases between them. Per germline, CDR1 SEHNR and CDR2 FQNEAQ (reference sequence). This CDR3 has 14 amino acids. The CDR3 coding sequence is TGTGCCAGCAGCTTAGCTTCAGGGCCAGAGACCCAGTACTTC. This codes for CASSLASGPETQYF.

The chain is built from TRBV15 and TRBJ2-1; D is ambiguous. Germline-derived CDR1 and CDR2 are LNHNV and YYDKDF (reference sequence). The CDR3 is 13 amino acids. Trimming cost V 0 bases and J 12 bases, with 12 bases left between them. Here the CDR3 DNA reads TGTGCCACCAGCAGAGATCTTGAAGGTTCGCAGTTCTTC. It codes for CATSRDLEGSQFF.

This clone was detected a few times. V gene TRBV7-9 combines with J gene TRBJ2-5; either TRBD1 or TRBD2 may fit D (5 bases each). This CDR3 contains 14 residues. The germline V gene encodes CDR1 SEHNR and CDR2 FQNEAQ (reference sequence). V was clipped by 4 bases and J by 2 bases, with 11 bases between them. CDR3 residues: CASSWIGGQETQYF. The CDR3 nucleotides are TGTGCCAGCAGCTGGATTGGGGGTCAAGAGACCCAGTACTTC. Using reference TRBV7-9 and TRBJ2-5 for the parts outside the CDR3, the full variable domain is DTGVSQNPRHKITKRGQNVTFRCDPISEHNRLYWYRQTLGQGPEFLTYFQNEAQLEKSRLLSDRFSAERPKGSFSTLEIQRTEQGDSAMYLCASSWIGGQETQYFGPGTRLLVL.

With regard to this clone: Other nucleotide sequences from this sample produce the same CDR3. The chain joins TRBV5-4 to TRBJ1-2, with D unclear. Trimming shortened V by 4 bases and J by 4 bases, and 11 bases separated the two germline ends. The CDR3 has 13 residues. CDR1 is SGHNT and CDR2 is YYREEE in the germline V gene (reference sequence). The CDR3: CASSKTGSYGYTF. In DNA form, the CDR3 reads TGTGCCAGCAGCAAGACGGGATCCTATGGCTACACCTTC.

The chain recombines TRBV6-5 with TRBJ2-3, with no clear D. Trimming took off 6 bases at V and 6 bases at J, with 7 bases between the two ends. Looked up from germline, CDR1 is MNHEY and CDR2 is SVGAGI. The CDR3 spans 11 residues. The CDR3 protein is CASRMGDTQYF. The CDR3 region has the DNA TGTGCCAGCAGGATGGGGGATACGCAGTATTTT.

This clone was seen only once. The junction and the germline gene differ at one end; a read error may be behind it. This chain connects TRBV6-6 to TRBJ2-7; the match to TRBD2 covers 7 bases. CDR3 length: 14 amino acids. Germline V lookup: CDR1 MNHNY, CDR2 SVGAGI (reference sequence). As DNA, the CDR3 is TGTGCCATCAGTGAGTATAGTGGAAGCGGGAATGAGTACTTC. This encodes CAISEYSGSGNEYF.

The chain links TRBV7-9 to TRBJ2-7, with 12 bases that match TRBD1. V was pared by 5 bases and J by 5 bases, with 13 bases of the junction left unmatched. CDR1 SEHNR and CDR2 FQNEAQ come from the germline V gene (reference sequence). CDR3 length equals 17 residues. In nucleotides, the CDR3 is TGTGCCAGCAGCATTGGACCGGTGGGACAGGGGGCCCACGAGCAGTACTTC. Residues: CASSIGPVGQGAHEQYF.